The 17 T cell receptor beta chains given below trace back to one sample, sequenced in a study of blood T cell repertoires in COVID-19. Assay used: immunoSEQ multiplex PCR; TCRdb lists only in-frame clones, some missing. This repertoire shows 95,000 to 150,000 clones, about three quarters found once; its top ten account for about 0.84%. Sequenced sample: peripheral blood. These receptor sequences come from a human donor with acute or convalescent COVID-19. The donor label of this sample is uncertain.

The chain has TRBV18 and TRBJ2-2, with D uncertain. This CDR3 contains 15 residues. Germline V gives CDR1 KGHSH, CDR2 LQKENI. Deletions cut 0 bases from V and 3 bases from J, with 8 bases between. The CDR3, as DNA: TGTGCCAGCTCACCACCGTCCCATCACACCGGGGAGCTGTTTTTT. Protein product: CASSPPSHHTGELFF.

V usage is TRBV2 and J usage is TRBJ1-2; 7 bases align to TRBD1. This CDR3 comprises 16 residues. Germline-derived CDR1 and CDR2 are SNHLY and FYNNEI. V lost 6 bases and J lost 4; bases outside the gene matches: 14. CDR3 amino acids: CASRAPRDSLVYGYTF. Here the CDR3 DNA reads TGTGCCAGCAGGGCCCCGAGGGACAGTCTAGTCTATGGCTACACCTTC.

The rearrangement joins TRBV12-5 to TRBJ2-7; perhaps TRBD1 as D (6 bases). Trimming stripped 1 base from V and 3 bases from J, with 10 bases between. This CDR3 has 14 residues. Germline V gene sequence: CDR1 LGHNT, CDR2 FRNRAP. As DNA, the CDR3 is TGTGCTAGTGGTTTGGGAGGACAGTTCTACGAGCAGTACTTC. Translated: CASGLGGQFYEQYF.

The rearrangement links TRBV19 to TRBJ2-3; TRBD1 matches 12 bases. Per germline, CDR1 LNHDA and CDR2 SQIVND (reference sequence). The CDR3 consists of 16 residues. V lost 6 bases to trimming and J lost 4 bases; unmatched junction nucleotides: 8. The CDR3: CASSLPGTGGPDTQYF. The DNA of the CDR3 is TGTGCCAGTAGCCTCCCCGGGACAGGGGGCCCAGATACGCAGTATTTT. Complete variable domain (other parts from reference TRBV19 and TRBJ2-3): DGGITQSPKYLFRKEGQNVTLSCEQNLNHDAMYWYRQDPGQGLRLIYYSQIVNDFQKGDIAEGYSVSREKKESFPLTVTSAQKNPTAFYLCASSLPGTGGPDTQYFGPGTRLTVL.

The chain recombines TRBV19 with TRBJ1-2; 7 nucleotides match TRBD1. V gave up 6 bases and J gave up 8 bases; unmatched junction bases: 6. CDR1 and CDR2 (germline): LNHDA, SQIVND (reference sequence). The length of the CDR3 is 12 residues. The CDR3 DNA reads TGTGCCAGTAGACAGGGGTCAGACGGCTACACCTTC. Translation: CASRQGSDGYTF.

The rearrangement uses TRBV19 and TRBJ2-1, with 9 bases identical to TRBD2. The V gene end was trimmed by 0 bases and the J gene end by 8 bases; junction bases not matched to a gene: 8. There are 16 residues in the CDR3. Germline lookup yields CDR1 LNHDA and CDR2 SQIVND (reference sequence). CDR3 nucleotides: TGTGCCAGTAGTATAGATAGCGGGGGTGGTAGCGATGAGCAGTTCTTC. Protein: CASSIDSGGGSDEQFF. Using reference TRBV19 and TRBJ2-1 for the parts outside the CDR3, the full variable domain is DGGITQSPKYLFRKEGQNVTLSCEQNLNHDAMYWYRQDPGQGLRLIYYSQIVNDFQKGDIAEGYSVSREKKESFPLTVTSAQKNPTAFYLCASSIDSGGGSDEQFFGPGTRLTVL.

The sample holds a few counts of this clone. This chain uses TRBV30 with TRBJ2-5; 9 bases are a match to TRBD1. CDR3 length: 14 residues. CDR1 and CDR2 (germline): GTSNPN, SVGIG (reference sequence). V shed 5 bases and J 10 bases; nucleotides not matched to a gene: 14. The chain's CDR3 is CAWSSGTGFNGQYF. The CDR3 coding sequence is TGTGCCTGGTCCTCCGGGACAGGGTTTAATGGCCAGTACTTC.

This chain uses TRBV28 with TRBJ1-2; 7 nucleotides line up with TRBD1. The germline CDR1 and CDR2 sequences are MDHEN and SYDVKM. This CDR3 is built from 15 residues. V trimming: 6 bases; J trimming: 4 bases; junction bases outside the gene matches: 11. The CDR3 DNA is TGTGCCAGCAGCATACTCACGGGACAGTTCTATGGCTACACCTTC. It yields the protein CASSILTGQFYGYTF.

The chain couples TRBV9 to TRBJ2-3; TRBD2 agrees at 8 bases. V shed 2 bases and J 0 bases; nucleotides not matched to a gene: 2. The CDR3 is 15 amino acids. CDR1 and CDR2 from the germline V gene are SGDLS and YYNGEE. CDR3 residues: CASSVSGVSTDTQYF. The CDR3 DNA sequence: TGTGCCAGCAGCGTTAGCGGGGTCAGCACAGATACGCAGTATTTT.

The chain links TRBV5-1 to TRBJ2-7, with TRBD2 as a possible D gene (5 bases). This CDR3 has 14 amino acids. V was pared by 4 bases and J by 1 base, with 12 bases between. The germline V gene encodes CDR1 SGHRS and CDR2 YFSETQ. The CDR3 DNA follows: TGCGCCAGCAGCATTGGAGGACCGTCCTACGAGCAGTACGTC. Its protein product is CASSIGGPSYEQYV.

The V gene is TRBV6-2 or TRBV6-3, the J gene TRBJ1-1; TRBD1 matches 8 bases. The CDR3 extends over 16 amino acids. Germline lookup yields CDR1 MNHEY and CDR2 SVGEGT. The junction had 8 bases not matched to a gene; V was cut back by 2 bases and J by 3 bases. This CDR3 is CASSYRAGGGYTEAFF. The CDR3 DNA follows: TGTGCCAGCAGTTACCGGGCAGGGGGCGGTTACACTGAAGCTTTCTTT.

CDR3 DNA: TGTGCCAGCAGCTTCCTCTCTGGGGCCAACGTCCTGACTTTC. Protein sequence: CASSFLSGANVLTF. The V and J genes are TRBV5-4 and TRBJ2-6, with D hard to call. The CDR3 runs to 14 residues. The germline CDR1 and CDR2 sequences are SGHNT and YYREEE (reference sequence). V was clipped by 2 bases and J by 0 bases, with 3 bases between them.

The chain employs TRBV5-1 and TRBJ2-3, with TRBD2 as a possible D gene (5 bases). Looked up from germline, CDR1 is SGHRS and CDR2 is YFSETQ. This CDR3 spans 15 amino acids. V was trimmed by 0 bases and J by 2 bases, leaving 10 bases between them. In nucleotides, the CDR3 is TGCGCCAGCAGCTTGGGGCTAGCAGTCACAGATACGCAGTATTTT. Translated, it gives CASSLGLAVTDTQYF.

The chain has TRBV5-1 and TRBJ1-6; 10 positions match TRBD1. The trim removed 4 bases at V and 8 bases at J, leaving 12 bases unmatched. The V gene's germline CDR1 is SGHRS and CDR2 YFSETQ. The CDR3 totals 17 residues. In DNA, the CDR3 is TGCGCCAGCAGCACGGGGACAGGGGACTCAGGGCATTCACCCCTCCACTTT. This encodes CASSTGTGDSGHSPLHF.

This clone was recorded a few times. J is TRBJ1-5 and V is TRBV21-1. TRBV21-1 is an annotated pseudogene. The CDR3 is 17 amino acids. CDR3 region: CASSKVIIGGSDQPQHF. The CDR3 DNA reads as TGTGCCAGCAGCAAAGTGATTATCGGGGGATCGGATCAGCCCCAGCATTTT.

This chain joins TRBV5-1 and TRBJ1-1; 7 positions match TRBD1. Germline CDR1 and CDR2: SGHRS and YFSETQ. The trim removed 3 bases at V and 1 base at J, leaving 6 bases unmatched. This CDR3 spans 15 amino acids. The CDR3 bases are TGCGCCAGCAGCTGGAAGGGGGCGTGGAACACTGAAGCTTTCTTT. Translating it yields CASSWKGAWNTEAFF.

This clone turned up a few times. The chain employs TRBV7-8 and TRBJ1-2; tentatively, D is TRBD1 (5 bases). CDR1 and CDR2 (germline): SGHVS, FQNEAQ. CDR3 length: 12 amino acids. V gave up 1 base and J gave up 7 bases, with 7 bases separating them. The DNA for the CDR3 is TGTGCCAGCAGCTTAGGGGGGGGTGGCTACACCTTC. The encoded protein is CASSLGGGGYTF.